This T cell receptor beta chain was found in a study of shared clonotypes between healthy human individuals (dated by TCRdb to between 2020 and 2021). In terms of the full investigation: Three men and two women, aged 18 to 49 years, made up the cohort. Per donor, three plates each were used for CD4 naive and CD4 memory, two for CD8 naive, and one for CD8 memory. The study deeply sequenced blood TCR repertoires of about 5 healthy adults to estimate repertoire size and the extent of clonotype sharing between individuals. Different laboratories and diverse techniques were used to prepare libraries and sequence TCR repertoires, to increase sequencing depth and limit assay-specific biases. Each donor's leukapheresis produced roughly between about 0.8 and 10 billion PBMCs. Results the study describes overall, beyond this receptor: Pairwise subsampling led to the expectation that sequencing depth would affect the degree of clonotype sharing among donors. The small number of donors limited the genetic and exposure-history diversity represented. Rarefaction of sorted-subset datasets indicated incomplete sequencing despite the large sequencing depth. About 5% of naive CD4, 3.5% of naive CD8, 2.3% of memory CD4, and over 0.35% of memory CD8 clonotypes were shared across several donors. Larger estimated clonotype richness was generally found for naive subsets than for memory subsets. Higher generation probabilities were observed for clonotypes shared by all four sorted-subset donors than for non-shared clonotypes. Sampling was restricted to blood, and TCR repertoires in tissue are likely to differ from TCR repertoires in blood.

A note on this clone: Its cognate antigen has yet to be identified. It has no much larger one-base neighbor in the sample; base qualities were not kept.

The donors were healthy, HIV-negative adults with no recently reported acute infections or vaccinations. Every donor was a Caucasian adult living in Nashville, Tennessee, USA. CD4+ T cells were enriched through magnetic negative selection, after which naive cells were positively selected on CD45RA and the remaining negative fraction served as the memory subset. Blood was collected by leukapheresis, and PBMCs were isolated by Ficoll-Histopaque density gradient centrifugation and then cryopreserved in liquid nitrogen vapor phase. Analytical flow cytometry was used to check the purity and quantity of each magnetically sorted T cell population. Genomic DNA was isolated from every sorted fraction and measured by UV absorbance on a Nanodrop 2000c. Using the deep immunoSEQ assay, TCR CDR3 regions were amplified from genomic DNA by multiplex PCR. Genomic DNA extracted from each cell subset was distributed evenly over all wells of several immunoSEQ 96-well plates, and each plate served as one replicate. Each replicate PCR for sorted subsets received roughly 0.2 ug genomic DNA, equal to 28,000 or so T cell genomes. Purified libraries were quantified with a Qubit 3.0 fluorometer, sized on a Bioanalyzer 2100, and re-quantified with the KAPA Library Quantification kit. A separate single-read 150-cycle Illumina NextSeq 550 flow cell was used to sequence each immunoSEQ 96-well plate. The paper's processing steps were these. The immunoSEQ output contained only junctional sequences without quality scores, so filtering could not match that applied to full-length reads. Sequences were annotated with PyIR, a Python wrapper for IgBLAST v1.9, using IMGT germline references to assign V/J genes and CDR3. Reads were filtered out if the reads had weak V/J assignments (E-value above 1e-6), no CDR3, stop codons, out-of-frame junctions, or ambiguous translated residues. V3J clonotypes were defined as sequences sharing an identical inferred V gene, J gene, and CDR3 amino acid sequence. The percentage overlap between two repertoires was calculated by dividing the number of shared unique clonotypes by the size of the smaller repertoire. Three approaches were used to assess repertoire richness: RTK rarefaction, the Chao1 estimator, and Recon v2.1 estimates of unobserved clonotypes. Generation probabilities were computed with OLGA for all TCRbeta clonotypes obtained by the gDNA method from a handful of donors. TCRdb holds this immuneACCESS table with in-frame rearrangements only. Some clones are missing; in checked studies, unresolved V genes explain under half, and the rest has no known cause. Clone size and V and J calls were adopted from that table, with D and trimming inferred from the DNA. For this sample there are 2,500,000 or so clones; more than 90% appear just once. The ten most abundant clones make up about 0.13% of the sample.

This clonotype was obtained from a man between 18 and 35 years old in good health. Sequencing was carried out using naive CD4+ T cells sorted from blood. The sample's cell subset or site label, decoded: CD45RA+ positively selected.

CDR3 loop: CASSLLGGAGLEAFF. The sequenced DNA is TGTGCCAGCAGCTTATTAGGGGGGGCAGGGCTCGAGGCTTTCTTT. Recombination connected TRBV7-2 to TRBJ1-1; 6 matching bases give a weak D call of TRBD1. Taken from the germline V gene, the CDR1 and CDR2 loops are SGHTA and FQGNSA. The CDR3 contains 15 residues, cysteine and phenylalanine counted. Only the CDR3 portion is preserved as DNA: 45 bases, with reading frame beginning at the first base. The trim is 2 bases for V and 11 bases for J, with a gap of 21 bases between the germline ends.